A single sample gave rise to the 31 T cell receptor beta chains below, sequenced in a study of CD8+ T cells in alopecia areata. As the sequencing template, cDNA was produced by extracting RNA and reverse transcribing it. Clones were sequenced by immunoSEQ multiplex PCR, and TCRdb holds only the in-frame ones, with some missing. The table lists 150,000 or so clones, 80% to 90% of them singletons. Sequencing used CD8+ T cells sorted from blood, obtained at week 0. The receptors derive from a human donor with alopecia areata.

The CDR3 nucleotides are TGCGCCAGCAGCCTCGGACAGGGCTACGAGCAGTACTTC. As protein: CASSLGQGYEQYF. The chain recombines TRBV4-1 with TRBJ2-7, with TRBD1 matching over 8 bases. CDR3 length: 13 residues. J gave up 3 bases and V 4 bases, and 2 bases lay outside the gene matches. CDR1 and CDR2 from the germline V gene are MGHRA and YSYEKL.

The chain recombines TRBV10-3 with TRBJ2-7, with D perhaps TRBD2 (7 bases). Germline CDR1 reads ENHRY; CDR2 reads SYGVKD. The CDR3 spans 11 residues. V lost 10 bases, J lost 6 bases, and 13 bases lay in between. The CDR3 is CATWEGGEQYF. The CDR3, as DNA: TGTGCCACCTGGGAGGGGGGCGAGCAGTACTTC.

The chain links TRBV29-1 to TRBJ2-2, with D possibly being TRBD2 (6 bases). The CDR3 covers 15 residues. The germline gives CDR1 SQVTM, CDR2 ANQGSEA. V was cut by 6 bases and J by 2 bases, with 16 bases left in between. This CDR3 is CSVRGGALNTGELFF. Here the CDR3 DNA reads TGCAGCGTGCGGGGTGGGGCGTTAAACACCGGGGAGCTGTTTTTT.

The CDR3 reads CASSGGGRGQPQHF. The CDR3 nucleotides are TGTGCCAGCAGCGGGGGTGGCAGGGGCCAGCCCCAGCATTTT. The rearrangement uses TRBV9 and TRBJ1-5; weak D call: TRBD1 (6 bases). CDR1 and CDR2 from the germline V gene are SGDLS and YYNGEE. The CDR3 totals 14 residues. V was clipped by 3 bases and J by 7 bases, with 14 bases between them.

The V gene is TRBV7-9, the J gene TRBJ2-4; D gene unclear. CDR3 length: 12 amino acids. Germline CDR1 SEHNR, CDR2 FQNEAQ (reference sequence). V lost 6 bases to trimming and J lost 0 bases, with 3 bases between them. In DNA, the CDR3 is TGTGCCAGCAGGGGAGCCAAAAACATTCAGTACTTC. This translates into CASRGAKNIQYF.

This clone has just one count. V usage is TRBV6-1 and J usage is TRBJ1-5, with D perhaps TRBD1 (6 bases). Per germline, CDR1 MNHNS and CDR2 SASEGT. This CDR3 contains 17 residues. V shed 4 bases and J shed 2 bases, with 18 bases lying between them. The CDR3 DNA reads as TGTGCCAGCAGTGGAGTCCTGCGGCGACAGGGCAATCAGCCCCAGCATTTT. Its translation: CASSGVLRRQGNQPQHF.

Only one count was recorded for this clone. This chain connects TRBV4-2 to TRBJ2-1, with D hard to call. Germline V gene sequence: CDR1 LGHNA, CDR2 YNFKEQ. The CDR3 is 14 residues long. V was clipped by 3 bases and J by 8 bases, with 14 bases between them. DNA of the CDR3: TGTGCCAGCAGCCAGGCCCAAGCGTCTGATGAGCAGTTCTTC. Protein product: CASSQAQASDEQFF.

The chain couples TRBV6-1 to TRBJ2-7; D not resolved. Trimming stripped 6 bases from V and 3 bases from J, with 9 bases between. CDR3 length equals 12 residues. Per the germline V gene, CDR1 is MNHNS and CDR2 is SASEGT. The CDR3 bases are TGTGCCAGCAGCGCTGAGAACTACGAGCAGTACTTC. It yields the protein CASSAENYEQYF.

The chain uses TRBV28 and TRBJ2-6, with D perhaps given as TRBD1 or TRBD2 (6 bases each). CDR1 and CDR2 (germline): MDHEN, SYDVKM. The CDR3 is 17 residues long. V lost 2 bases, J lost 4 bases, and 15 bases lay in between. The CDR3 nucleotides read TGTGCCAGCAGTTTAATTTCGGGGGCGCTCGGGGCCAACGTCCTGACTTTC. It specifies CASSLISGALGANVLTF.

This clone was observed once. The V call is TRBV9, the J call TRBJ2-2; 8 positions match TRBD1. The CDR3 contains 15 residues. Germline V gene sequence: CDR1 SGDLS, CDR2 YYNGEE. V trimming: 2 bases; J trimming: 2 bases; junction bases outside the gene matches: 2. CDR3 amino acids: CASSVTGANTGELFF. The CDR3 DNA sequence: TGTGCCAGCAGCGTGACAGGGGCTAACACCGGGGAGCTGTTTTTT.

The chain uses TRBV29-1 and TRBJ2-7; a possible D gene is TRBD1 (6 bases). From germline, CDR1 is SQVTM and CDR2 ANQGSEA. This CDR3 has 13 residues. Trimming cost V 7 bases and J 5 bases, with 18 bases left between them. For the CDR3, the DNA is TGCAGCGCTCAACAGGGCCTTGAAGACGAGCAGTACTTC. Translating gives CSAQQGLEDEQYF.

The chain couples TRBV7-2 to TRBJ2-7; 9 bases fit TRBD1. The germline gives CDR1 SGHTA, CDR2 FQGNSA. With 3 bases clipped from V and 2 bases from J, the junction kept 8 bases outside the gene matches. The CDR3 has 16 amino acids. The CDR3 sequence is CASSFGTGMSAYEQYF. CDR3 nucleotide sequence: TGTGCCAGCAGCTTTGGGACAGGGATGAGCGCCTACGAGCAGTACTTC.

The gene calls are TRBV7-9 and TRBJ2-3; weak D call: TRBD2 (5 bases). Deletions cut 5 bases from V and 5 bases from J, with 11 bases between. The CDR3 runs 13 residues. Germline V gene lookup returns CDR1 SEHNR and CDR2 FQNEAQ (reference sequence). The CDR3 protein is CASSAGMGDTQYF. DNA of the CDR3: TGTGCCAGCAGCGCCGGGATGGGAGATACGCAGTATTTT.

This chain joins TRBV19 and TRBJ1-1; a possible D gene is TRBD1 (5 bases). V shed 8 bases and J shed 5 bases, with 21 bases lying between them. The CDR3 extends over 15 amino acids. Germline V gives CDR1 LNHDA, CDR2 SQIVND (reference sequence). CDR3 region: CASAGTPPRGTEAFF. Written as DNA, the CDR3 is TGTGCCAGTGCCGGGACGCCGCCCCGGGGGACTGAAGCTTTCTTT.

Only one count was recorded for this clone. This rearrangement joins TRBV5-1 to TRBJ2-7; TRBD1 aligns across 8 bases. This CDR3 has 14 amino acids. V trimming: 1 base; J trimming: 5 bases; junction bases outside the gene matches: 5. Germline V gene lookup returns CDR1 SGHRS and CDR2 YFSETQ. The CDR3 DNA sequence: TGCGCCAGCAGCTTGTTGGACAGGGCCGACGAGCAGTACTTC. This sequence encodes CASSLLDRADEQYF.

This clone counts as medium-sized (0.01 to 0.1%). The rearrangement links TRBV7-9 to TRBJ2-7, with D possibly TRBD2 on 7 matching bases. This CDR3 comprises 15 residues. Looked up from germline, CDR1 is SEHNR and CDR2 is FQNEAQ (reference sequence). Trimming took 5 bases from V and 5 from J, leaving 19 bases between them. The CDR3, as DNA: TGTGCCAGCAGCACCGCAGCGGGACAAAGGGACGAGCAGTACTTC. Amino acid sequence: CASSTAAGQRDEQYF.

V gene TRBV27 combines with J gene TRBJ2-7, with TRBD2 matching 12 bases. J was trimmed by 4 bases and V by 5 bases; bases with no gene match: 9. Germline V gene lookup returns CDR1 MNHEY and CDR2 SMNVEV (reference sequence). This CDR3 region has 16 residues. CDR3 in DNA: TGTGCCAGCAGTCCATGGACTAGCGGGGTGATGTACGAGCAGTACTTC. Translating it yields CASSPWTSGVMYEQYF.

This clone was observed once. CDR3 amino acids: CASSGGGMGGLDEQYF. In nucleotides, the CDR3 is TGTGCCAGCAGTGGGGGTGGTATGGGCGGTTTGGACGAGCAGTACTTC. V and J are TRBV2 and TRBJ2-7, with D unresolved. V lost 4 bases and J lost 5, with 21 bases in between. This CDR3 contains 16 residues. Germline assignment: CDR1 SNHLY and CDR2 FYNNEI.

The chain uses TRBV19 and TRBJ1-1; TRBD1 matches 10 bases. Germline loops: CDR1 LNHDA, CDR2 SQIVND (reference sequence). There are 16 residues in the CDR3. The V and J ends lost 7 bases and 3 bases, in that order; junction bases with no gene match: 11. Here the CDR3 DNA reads TGTGCCAGTATGGGGACAGGGGAACTTTCGGACACTGAAGCTTTCTTT. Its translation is CASMGTGELSDTEAFF.

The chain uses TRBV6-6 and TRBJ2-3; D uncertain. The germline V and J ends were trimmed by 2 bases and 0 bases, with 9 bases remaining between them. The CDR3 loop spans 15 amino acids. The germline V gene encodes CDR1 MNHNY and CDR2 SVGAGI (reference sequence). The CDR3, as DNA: TGTGCCAGCAGTTACCCTCAGGATAGCACAGATACGCAGTATTTT. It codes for CASSYPQDSTDTQYF.

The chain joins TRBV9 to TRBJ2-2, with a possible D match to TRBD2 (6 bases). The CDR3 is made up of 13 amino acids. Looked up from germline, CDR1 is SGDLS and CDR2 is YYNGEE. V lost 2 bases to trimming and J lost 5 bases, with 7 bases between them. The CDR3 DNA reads TGTGCCAGCAGCGTGACTAGTACCGGGGAGCTGTTTTTT. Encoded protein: CASSVTSTGELFF.

The CDR3 here is CASSQGLAGVGEETQYF. CDR3 coding DNA: TGCGCCAGCAGCCAAGGACTAGCGGGAGTTGGTGAGGAGACCCAGTACTTC. This chain links TRBV4-1 with TRBJ2-5, with 12 bases identical to TRBD2. Losses at the gene ends were 1 base for V and 5 bases for J; bases not matched to a gene: 8. This CDR3 is built from 17 residues. Germline CDR1 reads MGHRA; CDR2 reads YSYEKL.

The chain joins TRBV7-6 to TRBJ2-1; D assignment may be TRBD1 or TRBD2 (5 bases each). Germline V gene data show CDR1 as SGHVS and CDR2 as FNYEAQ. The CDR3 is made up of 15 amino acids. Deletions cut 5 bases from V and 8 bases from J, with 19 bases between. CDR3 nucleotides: TGTGCCAGCAGCAGCCCCTGGGACGGCCTCCATGAGCAGTTCTTC. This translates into CASSSPWDGLHEQFF.

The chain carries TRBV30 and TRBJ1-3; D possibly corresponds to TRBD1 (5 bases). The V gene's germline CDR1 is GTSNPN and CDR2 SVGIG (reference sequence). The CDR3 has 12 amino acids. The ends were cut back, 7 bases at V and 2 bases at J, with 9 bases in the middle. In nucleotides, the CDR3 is TGTGCCTACCCGGGACCTGGAAACACCATATATTTT. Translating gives CAYPGPGNTIYF.

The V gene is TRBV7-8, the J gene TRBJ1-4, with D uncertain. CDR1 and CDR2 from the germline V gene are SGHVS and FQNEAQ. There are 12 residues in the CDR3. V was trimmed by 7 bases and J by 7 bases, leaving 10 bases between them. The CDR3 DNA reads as TGTGCCAGCACCACTCTCGGTGAAAAACTGTTTTTT. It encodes CASTTLGEKLFF.

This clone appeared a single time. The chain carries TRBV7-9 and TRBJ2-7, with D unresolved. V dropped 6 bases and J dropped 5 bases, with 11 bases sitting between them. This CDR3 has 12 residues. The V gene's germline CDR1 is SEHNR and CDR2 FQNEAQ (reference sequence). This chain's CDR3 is CASRYGLDEQYF. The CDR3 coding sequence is TGTGCCAGCAGGTACGGCCTCGACGAGCAGTACTTC.

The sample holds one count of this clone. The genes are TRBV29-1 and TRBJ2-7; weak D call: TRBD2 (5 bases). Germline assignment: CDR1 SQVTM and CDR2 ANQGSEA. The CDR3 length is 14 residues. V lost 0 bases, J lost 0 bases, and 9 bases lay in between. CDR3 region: CSVEETGSSYEQYF. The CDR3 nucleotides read TGCAGCGTTGAAGAGACGGGGAGCTCCTACGAGCAGTACTTC.

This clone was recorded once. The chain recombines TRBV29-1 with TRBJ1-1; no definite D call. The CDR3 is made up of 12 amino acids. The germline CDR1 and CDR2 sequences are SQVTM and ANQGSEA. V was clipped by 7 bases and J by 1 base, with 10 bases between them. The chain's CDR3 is CSAARENTEAFF. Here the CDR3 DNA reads TGCAGCGCCGCACGGGAGAACACTGAAGCTTTCTTT.

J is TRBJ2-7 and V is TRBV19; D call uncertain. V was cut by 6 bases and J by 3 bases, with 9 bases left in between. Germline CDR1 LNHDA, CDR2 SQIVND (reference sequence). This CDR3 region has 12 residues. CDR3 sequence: CASSPPGYEQYF. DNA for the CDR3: TGTGCCAGTAGCCCCCCCGGCTACGAGCAGTACTTC.

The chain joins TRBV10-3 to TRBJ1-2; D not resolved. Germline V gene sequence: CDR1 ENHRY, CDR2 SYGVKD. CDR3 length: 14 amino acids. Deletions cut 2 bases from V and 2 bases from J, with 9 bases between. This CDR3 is CAISEHQANYGYTF. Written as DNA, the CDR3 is TGTGCCATCAGTGAGCACCAGGCGAACTATGGCTACACCTTC.

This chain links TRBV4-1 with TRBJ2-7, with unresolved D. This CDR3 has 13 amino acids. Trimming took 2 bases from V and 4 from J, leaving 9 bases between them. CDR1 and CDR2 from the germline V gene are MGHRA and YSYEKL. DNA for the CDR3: TGCGCCAGCAGCCAATCTGTTGCGTACGAGCAGTACTTC. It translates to CASSQSVAYEQYF.